The entry below describes one T cell receptor beta chain. What it recognizes is unknown. A much more abundant neighbour one base away suggests this may be a read error. This record comes from a study of tumor-infiltrating lymphocytes in primary liver carcinoma. Study-wide background: Tumors measured about 4.2 to 11 cm and were stage T1-T3 N0M0. Whole-study results and caveats: Roughly 8-24% of top clones, and no more, occurred in all five tumor regions.

The tissue used was unsorted bulk material of roughly 17-32 mg. RNA and DNA were co-extracted from it with the AllPrep DNA/RNA mini kit. Each tumor was sampled at four poles and its centre. Histology found more than 75% viable tumor cells per sample. TCR beta cDNA was reverse-transcribed from 450 to 500 ng of total RNA. The reaction used a constant-region primer and ProtoScript II reverse transcriptase. Construction of TCR beta libraries relied on three successive nested multiplex PCR rounds employing slightly modified ARM-PCR. PCR rounds one and two used TRBV1-TRBV30 forward primers with a C-beta reverse primer for around 10 cycles each. MiXCR was run by TCRdb on the multiplex PCR reads, yielding one entry per CDR3 protein. The table lists 100,000 to 150,000 distinct CDR3 sequences, 64% of them singletons, with 8.4% in the top ten. Looked up from germline, CDR1 is SEHNR and CDR2 is FQNEAQ (reference sequence). The length of the CDR3 is 13 residues.

Sequenced material: liver tumor tissue from sampling region 3. The subset was: tumor region T3, left-lateral pole. This receptor was obtained from a woman aged 55-69 years with primary liver carcinoma and hepatitis B virus infection. This chain joins TRBV7-9 and TRBJ2-3, with D unresolved. As DNA, the CDR3 is TGTACCAGCAGCTTTCCGAGCACAGATACGCAGTATTTT. It yields the protein CTSSFPSTDTQYF.